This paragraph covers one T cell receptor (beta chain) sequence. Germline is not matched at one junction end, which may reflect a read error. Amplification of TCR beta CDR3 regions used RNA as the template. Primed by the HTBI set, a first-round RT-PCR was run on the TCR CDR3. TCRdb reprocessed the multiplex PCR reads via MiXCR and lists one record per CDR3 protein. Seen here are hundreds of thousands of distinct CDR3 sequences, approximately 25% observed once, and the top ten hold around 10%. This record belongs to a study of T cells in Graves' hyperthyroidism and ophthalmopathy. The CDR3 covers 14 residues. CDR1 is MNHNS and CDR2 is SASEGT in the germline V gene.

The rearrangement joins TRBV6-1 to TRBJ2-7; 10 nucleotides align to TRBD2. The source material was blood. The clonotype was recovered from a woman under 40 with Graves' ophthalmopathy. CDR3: CANSLSSGGFEQYF. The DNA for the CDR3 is TGTGCCAACAGTCTGTCTAGCGGGGGTTTCGAGCAGTACTTC.